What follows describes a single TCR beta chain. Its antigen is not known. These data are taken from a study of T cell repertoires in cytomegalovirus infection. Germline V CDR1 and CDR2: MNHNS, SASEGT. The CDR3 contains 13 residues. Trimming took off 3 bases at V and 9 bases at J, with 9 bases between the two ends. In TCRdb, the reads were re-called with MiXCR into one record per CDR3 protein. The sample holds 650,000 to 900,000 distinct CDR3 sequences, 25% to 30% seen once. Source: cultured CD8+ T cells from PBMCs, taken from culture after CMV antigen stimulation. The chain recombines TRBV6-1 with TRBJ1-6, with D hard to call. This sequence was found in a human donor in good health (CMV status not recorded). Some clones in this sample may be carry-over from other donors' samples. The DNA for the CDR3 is TGTGCCAGCAGTGACTGGGTACGTTCACCCCTCCACTTT. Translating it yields CASSDWVRSPLHF.